This T cell receptor (beta chain) comes out of a study of Tregs in tolerant kidney transplant recipients. Assay: immunoSEQ multiplex PCR; the TCRdb copy retains only in-frame clones and omits some. Of over 85,000 clones listed, roughly 93% were seen once; the top ten hold 0.46%. Remarks on this clone: The antigen is not known.

Study-wide results and limits: The most relevant donor-specific Treg TCRbeta repertoire apparently came from expansion with activated donor B cells.

Looked up from germline, CDR1 is SEHNR and CDR2 is FQNEAQ (reference sequence). Unmatched junction bases numbered 4, after V lost 1 base and J lost 7 bases. CDR3 length: 14 residues. Sequencing used CD4+ T cells from blood, obtained before the transplant. The receptor was isolated from a human donor who received a combined kidney and bone marrow transplant. The V call is TRBV7-9, the J call TRBJ2-1, with 7 bases identical to TRBD2. CDR3: CASSLVTSYNEQFF. The CDR3 coding sequence is TGTGCCAGCAGCTTAGTGACTAGCTATAATGAGCAGTTCTTC.